Presented here are 2 T cell receptor beta chains from one specimen sequenced in a study of T cell responses to AZD1222 COVID-19 vaccine. Clones were sequenced by immunoSEQ multiplex PCR, and TCRdb holds only the in-frame ones, with some missing. This sample has 120,000 to 150,000 clones; roughly 88% occur once, and the top ten carry about 15%. Sequencing used peripheral blood, obtained on day 0 of AZD1222 vaccination. All receptors derive from an adult in good health.

This clone has just one count. The chain uses TRBV12-5 and TRBJ1-1; D gene unclear. This CDR3 region has 16 residues. Trimming cost V 1 base and J 6 bases, with 18 bases left between them. CDR1 LGHNT and CDR2 FRNRAP come from the germline V gene. The CDR3 DNA is TGTGCTAGTGGTTTGGGGATCCCCCCGGCGAAGGCTGAAGCTTTCTTT. The encoded protein is CASGLGIPPAKAEAFF. Looking up the rest from reference TRBV12-5 and TRBJ1-1 gives the full variable domain: DARVTQTPRHKVTEMGQEVTMRCQPILGHNTVFWYRQTMMQGLELLAYFRNRAPLDDSGMPKDRFSAEMPDATLATLKIQPSEPRDSAVYFCASGLGIPPAKAEAFFGQGTRLTVV.

The chain carries TRBV27 and TRBJ2-7; 10 bases are shared with TRBD1. Germline V CDR1 and CDR2: MNHEY, SMNVEV (reference sequence). The ends lost 5 bases at V and 1 base at J; junction bases unmatched: 5. The CDR3 loop spans 15 amino acids. CDR3 protein: CASSTPGQGSYEQYF. CDR3 bases: TGTGCCAGCAGTACACCGGGACAGGGGTCCTACGAGCAGTACTTC.